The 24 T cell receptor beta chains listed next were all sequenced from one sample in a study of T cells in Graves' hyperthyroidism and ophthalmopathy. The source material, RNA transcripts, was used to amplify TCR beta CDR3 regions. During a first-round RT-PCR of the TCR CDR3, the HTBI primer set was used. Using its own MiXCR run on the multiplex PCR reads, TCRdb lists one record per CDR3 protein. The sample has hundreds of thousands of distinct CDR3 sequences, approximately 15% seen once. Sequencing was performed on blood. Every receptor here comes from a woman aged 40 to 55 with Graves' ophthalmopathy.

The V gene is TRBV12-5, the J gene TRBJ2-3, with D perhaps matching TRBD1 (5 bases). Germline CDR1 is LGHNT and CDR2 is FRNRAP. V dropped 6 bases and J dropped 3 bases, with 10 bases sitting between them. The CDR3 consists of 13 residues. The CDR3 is CASGLRVTDTQYF. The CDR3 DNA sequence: TGTGCTAGTGGCCTCAGGGTGACAGATACGCAGTATTTT.

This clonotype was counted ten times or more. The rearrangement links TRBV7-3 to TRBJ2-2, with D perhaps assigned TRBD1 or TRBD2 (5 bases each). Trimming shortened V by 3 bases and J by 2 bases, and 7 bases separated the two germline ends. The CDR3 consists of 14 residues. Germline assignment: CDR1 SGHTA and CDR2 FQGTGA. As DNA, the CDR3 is TGTGCCAGCAGCTTGGGGGTCAACACCGGGGAGCTGTTTTTT. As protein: CASSLGVNTGELFF. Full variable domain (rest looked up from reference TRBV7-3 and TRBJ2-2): GAGVSQTPSNKVTEKGKYVELRCDPISGHTALYWYRQSLGQGPEFLIYFQGTGAADDSGLPNDRFFAVRPEGSVSTLKIQRTERGDSAVYLCASSLGVNTGELFFGEGSRLTVL.

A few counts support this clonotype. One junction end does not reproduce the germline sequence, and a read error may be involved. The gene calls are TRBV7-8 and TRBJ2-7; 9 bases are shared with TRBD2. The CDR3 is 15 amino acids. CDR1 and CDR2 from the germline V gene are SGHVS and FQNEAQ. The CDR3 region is CAISTTSGPSYEQYF. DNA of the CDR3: TGTGCCATCAGCACCACTAGCGGGCCTTCCTACGAGCAGTACTTC.

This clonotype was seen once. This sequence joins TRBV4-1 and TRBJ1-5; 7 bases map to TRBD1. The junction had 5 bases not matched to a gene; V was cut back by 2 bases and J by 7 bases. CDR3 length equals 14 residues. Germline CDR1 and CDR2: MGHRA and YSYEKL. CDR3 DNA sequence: TGCGCCAGCAGCCAAAAGGGGGCGAGGCAGCCCCAGCATTTT. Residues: CASSQKGARQPQHF.

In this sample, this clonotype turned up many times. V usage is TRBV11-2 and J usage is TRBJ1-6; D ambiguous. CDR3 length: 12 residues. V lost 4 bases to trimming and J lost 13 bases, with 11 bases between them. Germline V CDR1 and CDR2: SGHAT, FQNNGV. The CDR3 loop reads CASSSGLVPLHF. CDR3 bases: TGTGCCAGCAGCTCTGGCTTAGTGCCCCTCCACTTT.

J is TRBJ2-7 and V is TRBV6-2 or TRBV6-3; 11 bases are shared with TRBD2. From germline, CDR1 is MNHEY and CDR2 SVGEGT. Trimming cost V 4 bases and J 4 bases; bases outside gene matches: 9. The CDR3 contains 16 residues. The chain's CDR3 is CASSSSPASGRYEQYF. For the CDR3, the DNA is TGTGCCAGCAGTTCCTCACCCGCTAGCGGGAGGTACGAGCAGTACTTC.

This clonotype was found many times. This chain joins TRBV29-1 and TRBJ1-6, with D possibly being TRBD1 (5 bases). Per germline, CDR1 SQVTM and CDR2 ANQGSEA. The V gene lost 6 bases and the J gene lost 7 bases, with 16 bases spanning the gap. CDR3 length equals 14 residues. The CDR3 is CSVYRRTRNSPLHF. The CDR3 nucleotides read TGCAGCGTATACCGGAGGACAAGAAATTCACCCCTCCACTTT.

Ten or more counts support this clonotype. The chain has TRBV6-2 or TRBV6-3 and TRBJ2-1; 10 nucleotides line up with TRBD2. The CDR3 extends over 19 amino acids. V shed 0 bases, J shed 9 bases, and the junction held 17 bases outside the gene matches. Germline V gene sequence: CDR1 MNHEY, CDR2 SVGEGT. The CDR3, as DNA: TGTGCCAGCAGTTACTCGAGGAGCGGGGGGGCCCTCGGGTTTGGTGAGCAGTTCTTC. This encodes CASSYSRSGGALGFGEQFF.

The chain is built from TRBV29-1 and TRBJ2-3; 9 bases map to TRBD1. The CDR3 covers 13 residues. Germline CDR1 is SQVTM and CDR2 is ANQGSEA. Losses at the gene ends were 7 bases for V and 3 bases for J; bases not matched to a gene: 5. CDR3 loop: CSGGQGLTDTQYF. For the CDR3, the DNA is TGCAGCGGCGGACAGGGGTTAACAGATACGCAGTATTTT.

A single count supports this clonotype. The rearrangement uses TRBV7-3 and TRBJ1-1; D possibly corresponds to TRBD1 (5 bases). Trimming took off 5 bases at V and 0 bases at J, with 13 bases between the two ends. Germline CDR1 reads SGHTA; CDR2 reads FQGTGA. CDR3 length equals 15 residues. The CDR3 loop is CASSRDGGMNTEAFF. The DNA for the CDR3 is TGTGCCAGCAGCCGGGACGGAGGGATGAACACTGAAGCTTTCTTT.

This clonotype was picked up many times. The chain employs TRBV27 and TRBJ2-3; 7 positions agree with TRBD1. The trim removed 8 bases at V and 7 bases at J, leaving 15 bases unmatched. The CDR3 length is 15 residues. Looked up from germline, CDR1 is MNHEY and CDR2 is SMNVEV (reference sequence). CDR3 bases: TGTGCCAGCTCGAATCCCGGGACAGCTCTATATACGCAGTATTTT. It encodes CASSNPGTALYTQYF.

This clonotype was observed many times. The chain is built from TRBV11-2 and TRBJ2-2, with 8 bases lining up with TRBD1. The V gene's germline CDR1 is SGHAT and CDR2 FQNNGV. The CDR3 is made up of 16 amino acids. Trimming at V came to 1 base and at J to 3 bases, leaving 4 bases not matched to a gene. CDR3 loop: CASSLVQGADTGELFF. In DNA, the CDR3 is TGTGCCAGCAGCTTAGTCCAGGGGGCGGACACCGGGGAGCTGTTTTTT.

This CDR3 is CASSPGQDPTGELFF. DNA of the CDR3: TGTGCCAGCTCACCGGGACAGGATCCGACCGGGGAGCTGTTTTTT. This chain links TRBV18 with TRBJ2-2, with 8 bases identical to TRBD1. Losses at the gene ends were 3 bases for V and 5 bases for J; bases not matched to a gene: 5. Germline CDR1 KGHSH, CDR2 LQKENI. The CDR3 runs to 15 residues.

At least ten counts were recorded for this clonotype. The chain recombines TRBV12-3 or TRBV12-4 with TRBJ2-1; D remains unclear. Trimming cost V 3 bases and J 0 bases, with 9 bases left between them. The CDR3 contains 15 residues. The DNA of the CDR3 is TGTGCCAGCAGTTTGATTAGCAGCTCCTACAATGAGCAGTTCTTC. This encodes CASSLISSSYNEQFF.

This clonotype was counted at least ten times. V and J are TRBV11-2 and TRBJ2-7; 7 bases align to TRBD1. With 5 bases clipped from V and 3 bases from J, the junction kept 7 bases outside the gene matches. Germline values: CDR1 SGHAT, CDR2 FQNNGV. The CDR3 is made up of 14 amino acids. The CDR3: CASSDRDRGYEQYF. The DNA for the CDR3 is TGTGCCAGCAGCGACCGGGACAGAGGCTACGAGCAGTACTTC.

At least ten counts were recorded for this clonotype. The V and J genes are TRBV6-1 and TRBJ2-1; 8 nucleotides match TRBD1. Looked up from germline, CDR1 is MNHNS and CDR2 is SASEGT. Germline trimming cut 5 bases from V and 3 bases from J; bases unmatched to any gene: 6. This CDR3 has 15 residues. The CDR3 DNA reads TGTGCCAGCAGTTTGGACAGGGCACACTACAATGAGCAGTTCTTC. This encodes CASSLDRAHYNEQFF.

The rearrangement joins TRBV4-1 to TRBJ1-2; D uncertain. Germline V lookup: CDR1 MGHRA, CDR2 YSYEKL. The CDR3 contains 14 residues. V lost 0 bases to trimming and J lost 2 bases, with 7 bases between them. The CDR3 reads CASSQETVNYGYTF. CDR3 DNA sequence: TGCGCCAGCAGCCAAGAAACGGTGAACTATGGCTACACCTTC.

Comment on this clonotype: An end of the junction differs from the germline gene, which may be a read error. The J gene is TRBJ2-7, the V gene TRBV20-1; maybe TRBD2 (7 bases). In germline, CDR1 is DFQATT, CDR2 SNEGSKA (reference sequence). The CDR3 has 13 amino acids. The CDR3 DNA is TGCAGTGGTAGAGGGGGGGGTGCCTACGAGCAGTACTTC. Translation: CSGRGGGAYEQYF.

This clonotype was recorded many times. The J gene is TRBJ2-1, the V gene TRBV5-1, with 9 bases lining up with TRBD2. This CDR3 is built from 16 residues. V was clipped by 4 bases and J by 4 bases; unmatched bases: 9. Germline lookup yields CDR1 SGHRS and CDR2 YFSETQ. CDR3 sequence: CASSPGGLAGYNEQFF. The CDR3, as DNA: TGCGCCAGCAGCCCTGGTGGGCTAGCGGGGTACAATGAGCAGTTCTTC.

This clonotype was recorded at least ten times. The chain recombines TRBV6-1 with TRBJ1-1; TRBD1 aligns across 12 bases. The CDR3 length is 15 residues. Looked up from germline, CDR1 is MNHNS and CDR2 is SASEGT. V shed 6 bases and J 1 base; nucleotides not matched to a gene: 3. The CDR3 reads CASRSGQGANTEAFF. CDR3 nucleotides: TGTGCCAGCAGGTCGGGACAGGGGGCGAACACTGAAGCTTTCTTT.

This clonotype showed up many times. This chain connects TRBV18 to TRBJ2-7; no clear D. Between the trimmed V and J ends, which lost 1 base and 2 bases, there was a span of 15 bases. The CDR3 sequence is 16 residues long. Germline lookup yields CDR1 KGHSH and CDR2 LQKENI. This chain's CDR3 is CASSPLSGSGTYEQYF. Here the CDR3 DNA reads TGTGCCAGCTCACCACTCTCTGGAAGTGGGACCTACGAGCAGTACTTC.

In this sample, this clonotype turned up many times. CDR3 amino acids: CASSFGNSPLHF. The CDR3 DNA reads as TGTGCCAGCAGTTTTGGCAATTCACCCCTCCACTTT. V and J are TRBV12-3 or TRBV12-4 and TRBJ1-6; D unresolved. V was pared by 3 bases and J by 7 bases, with 4 bases between. CDR3 length: 12 amino acids.

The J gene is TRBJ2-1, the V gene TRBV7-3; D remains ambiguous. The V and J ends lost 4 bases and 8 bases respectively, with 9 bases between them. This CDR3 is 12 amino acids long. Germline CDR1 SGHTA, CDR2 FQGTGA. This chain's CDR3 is CASSSGRDEQFF. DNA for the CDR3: TGTGCCAGCAGCTCCGGACGGGATGAGCAGTTCTTC.

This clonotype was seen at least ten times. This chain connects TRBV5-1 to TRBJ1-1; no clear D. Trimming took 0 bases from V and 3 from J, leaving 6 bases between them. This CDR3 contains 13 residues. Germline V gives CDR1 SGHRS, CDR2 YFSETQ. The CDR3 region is CASSLETHTEAFF. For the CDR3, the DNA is TGCGCCAGCAGCTTGGAAACCCACACTGAAGCTTTCTTT.